This T cell receptor (beta chain) was profiled in a study of T cell repertoires in cytomegalovirus infection. For the study at large: Indications of both CMV infection and matching HLA type were provided by public TCR beta signatures.

TCRdb ran MiXCR on the reads and lists one entry per CDR3 protein. The sample lists about 310,000 distinct CDR3 sequences; roughly 15% were seen once. Comments on this clonotype: Its antigen is unknown.

General observations from the study: In two of eight donors, the top clonotype was HLA-C-restricted CMV-specific. Identification of carriers of CMV plus the relevant HLA was achieved through cumulative public TCR beta family frequency.

CDR1 is KGHSH, CDR2 LQKENI, per germline. Trimming removed 6 bases from V and 5 bases from J, with 12 bases in between. CDR3 size: 13 residues. Sequenced: PBMCs. The TCR comes from a human donor in good health (CMV status not recorded). Some clones in this sample may be carry-over from other donors' samples. V is TRBV18 and J is TRBJ2-3; D call uncertain. The CDR3 nucleotides read TGTGCCAGCTCCATGGGGTCCGGAGATACGCAGTATTTT. Its translation: CASSMGSGDTQYF.